The 13 T cell receptor beta chains reported below all come from one sample, sequenced in a study of control samples from healthy donors and cancer patients. The table came from immunoSEQ multiplex PCR; TCRdb's copy has only in-frame clones and leaves some out. The sample has 120,000 or so clones; 80% to 95% are singletons. The sequenced material came from PBMCs. The origin of the receptors is an elderly man with head and neck cancer.

J is TRBJ2-1 and V is TRBV5-1; 13 nucleotides agree with TRBD2. From germline, CDR1 is SGHRS and CDR2 YFSETQ. The CDR3 is made up of 16 amino acids. Trimming took 4 bases from V and 6 from J; bases not matched to a gene: 7. CDR3 coding DNA: TGCGCCAGCAGCAACCTACTAGCGGGAGGGCTCAATGAGCAGTTCTTC. Translating it yields CASSNLLAGGLNEQFF.

CDR3 protein: CASSLGAGTAVEKLFF. CDR3 nucleotide sequence: TGTGCCAGCAGCTTAGGGGCCGGGACAGCCGTTGAAAAACTGTTTTTT. The V and J genes are TRBV7-2 and TRBJ1-4, with 7 nucleotides matching TRBD1. The germline V gene has CDR1 SGHTA and CDR2 FQGNSA. V lost 1 base to trimming and J lost 7 bases; unmatched junction nucleotides: 9. CDR3 length equals 16 residues.

The chain links TRBV5-1 to TRBJ2-5; 10 bases fit TRBD2. The CDR3 has 20 amino acids. Germline V gene sequence: CDR1 SGHRS, CDR2 YFSETQ. The V and J ends lost 4 bases and 5 bases, in that order; junction bases with no gene match: 23. This CDR3 reads CASSQRPGLATLRVRETQYF. The CDR3 nucleotides read TGCGCCAGCAGCCAAAGACCGGGACTAGCGACCTTAAGGGTGAGGGAGACCCAGTACTTC.

V gene TRBV7-9 combines with J gene TRBJ2-7; 7 nucleotides line up with TRBD2. Germline V gives CDR1 SEHNR, CDR2 FQNEAQ (reference sequence). After removal of 3 bases from V and 3 bases from J, the junction contained 2 bases not matched to a gene. This CDR3 is built from 13 residues. CDR3 sequence reads: CASSLGGIYEQYF. As DNA, the CDR3 is TGTGCCAGCAGCTTGGGAGGGATCTACGAGCAGTACTTC.

The chain carries TRBV12-5 and TRBJ1-3; 8 bases map to TRBD1. This CDR3 has 22 amino acids. The germline V gene has CDR1 LGHNT and CDR2 FRNRAP. The V gene end was trimmed by 2 bases and the J gene end by 0 bases; junction bases not matched to a gene: 21. In DNA form, the CDR3 reads TGTGCTAGTGGTTTGTCACCCCGTACCGGGACAGGAACGACTTACTCTGGAAACACCATATATTTT. Translated, it gives CASGLSPRTGTGTTYSGNTIYF.

V is TRBV19 and J is TRBJ1-2, with D hard to call. Trimming shortened V by 0 bases and J by 8 bases, and 7 bases separated the two germline ends. The length of the CDR3 is 12 residues. Germline values: CDR1 LNHDA, CDR2 SQIVND (reference sequence). CDR3 nucleotides: TGTGCCAGTAGTATAGATCGGAGCGGCTACACCTTC. Protein sequence: CASSIDRSGYTF.

V and J are TRBV29-1 and TRBJ2-7; 9 bases fit TRBD1. The CDR3 covers 13 residues. Germline CDR1 and CDR2: SQVTM and ANQGSEA. V gave up 4 bases and J gave up 6 bases; unmatched junction bases: 7. The CDR3 region has the DNA TGCAGCGTTGGACAGGGGGGTCCGGGCGAGCAGTACTTC. Protein sequence: CSVGQGGPGEQYF.

This chain uses TRBV29-1 with TRBJ1-4; unclear D gene. Trimming took off 4 bases at V and 8 bases at J, with 8 bases between the two ends. The CDR3 has 11 amino acids. Germline CDR1 is SQVTM and CDR2 is ANQGSEA. The CDR3 protein is CSVAAEEKLFF. The DNA for the CDR3 is TGCAGCGTTGCGGCGGAAGAAAAACTGTTTTTT. Complete variable domain (other parts from reference TRBV29-1 and TRBJ1-4): SAVISQKPSRDICQRGTSLTIQCQVDSQVTMMFWYRQQPGQSLTLIATANQGSEATYESGFVIDKFPISRPNLTFSTLTVSNMSPEDSSIYLCSVAAEEKLFFGSGTQLSVL.

The V call is TRBV5-6, the J call TRBJ2-3; TRBD2 matches 8 bases. CDR1 is SGHDT, CDR2 YYEEEE, per germline. CDR3 size: 15 residues. The ends lost 1 base at V and 3 bases at J; junction bases unmatched: 4. CDR3 loop: CASSLRGGWTDTQYF. In DNA form, the CDR3 reads TGTGCCAGCAGCTTGCGGGGGGGCTGGACAGATACGCAGTATTTT.

The V call is TRBV27, the J call TRBJ2-5; 13 bases are shared with TRBD2. V dropped 5 bases and J dropped 5; count of bases not matched to a gene: 11. The CDR3 totals 17 residues. In germline, CDR1 is MNHEY, CDR2 SMNVEV (reference sequence). In DNA form, the CDR3 reads TGTGCCAGCAGTCCTCTCCGGACTAGCGGGGGTCAGGAGACCCAGTACTTC. Translating it yields CASSPLRTSGGQETQYF.

The V gene is TRBV27, the J gene TRBJ1-1; D remains ambiguous. V was pared by 1 base and J by 1 base, with 4 bases between. The CDR3 consists of 13 residues. CDR1 and CDR2 from the germline V gene are MNHEY and SMNVEV (reference sequence). CDR3 loop: CASSLYGNTEAFF. The CDR3 DNA reads as TGTGCCAGCAGTTTATACGGGAACACTGAAGCTTTCTTT.

This rearrangement joins TRBV19 to TRBJ1-2; 7 bases are shared with TRBD1. Germline values: CDR1 LNHDA, CDR2 SQIVND (reference sequence). CDR3 size: 16 residues. The J segment lost 7 bases and the V segment lost 7 bases, leaving 18 bases of the junction unmatched. The CDR3 protein is CASTPTPKTGFGGYTF. CDR3 nucleotide sequence: TGTGCCAGTACCCCAACCCCCAAGACAGGGTTTGGTGGCTACACCTTC.

This rearrangement joins TRBV11-2 to TRBJ1-2; 8 nucleotides match TRBD1. The CDR3 is 14 residues long. CDR1 is SGHAT and CDR2 is FQNNGV in the germline V gene. V dropped 6 bases and J dropped 5; count of bases not matched to a gene: 8. For the CDR3, the DNA is TGTGCCAGCAGTCCTACGGGACAGGAATATGGCTACACCTTC. Amino acids: CASSPTGQEYGYTF.